Below are 14 T cell receptor beta chains sequenced from a single sample in a study of shared clonotypes between healthy human individuals (dated by TCRdb to the early 2020s). The library was made by the immunoSEQ multiplex PCR assay. TCRdb mirrors the immuneACCESS table, restricted to in-frame sequences. Some clones are absent from its copies; in checked studies, under half trace to an unresolved V gene, and the reason for the others is unknown. This sample is represented by over a million clones; approximately 98% of them were singletons. In total, the top ten clones hold about 0.45% of the sample. Sequencing input: naive CD4+ T cells sorted from blood. This specimen's cell subset or site label, per the study, means: CD45RA+ positively selected. These receptors came from a man aged 25-40 years in good health.

This chain links TRBV23-1 with TRBJ2-7; 9 nucleotides align to TRBD2. TRBV23-1 is identified as an open reading frame with a role that is uncertain. V gave up 4 bases and J gave up 2 bases; unmatched junction bases: 15. There are 18 residues in the CDR3. CDR3 sequence reads: CASSLAGEKREATYEQYF. As DNA, the CDR3 is TGCGCCAGCAGTCTCGCAGGGGAAAAGCGGGAGGCCACCTACGAGCAGTACTTC.

The chain employs TRBV5-1 and TRBJ2-2; no reliable D call. V lost 1 base and J lost 4, with 11 bases in between. CDR3 size: 15 residues. Germline lookup yields CDR1 SGHRS and CDR2 YFSETQ. The CDR3 protein is CASSLPDLGTGELFF. DNA for the CDR3: TGCGCCAGCAGCTTGCCAGATTTGGGCACCGGGGAGCTGTTTTTT. The whole variable domain, filled in from reference TRBV5-1 and TRBJ2-2, reads KAGVTQTPRYLIKTRGQQVTLSCSPISGHRSVSWYQQTPGQGLQFLFEYFSETQRNKGNFPGRFSGRQFSNSRSEMNVSTLELGDSALYLCASSLPDLGTGELFFGEGSRLTVL.

This chain joins TRBV10-3 and TRBJ2-7; possibly TRBD2 for D (6 bases). V gave up 6 bases and J gave up 1 base, with 10 bases separating them. Germline CDR1 reads ENHRY; CDR2 reads SYGVKD. This CDR3 has 13 residues. The CDR3 sequence: CAIRGSGSYEQYF. In DNA, the CDR3 is TGTGCCATCAGGGGTAGCGGATCCTACGAGCAGTACTTC.

The genes are TRBV9 and TRBJ2-3; 12 bases are a match to TRBD2. CDR3 length: 19 residues. In germline, CDR1 is SGDLS, CDR2 YYNGEE. With V trimmed by 3 bases and J by 2 bases, 13 bases remained unmatched. CDR3 bases: TGTGCCAGCAGCGCAACCGGGACTAGCGGGTTCGCGAACACAGATACGCAGTATTTT. Encoded protein: CASSATGTSGFANTDTQYF.

This chain connects TRBV5-1 to TRBJ2-2; TRBD2 agrees at 8 bases. Unmatched junction bases numbered 15, after V lost 0 bases and J lost 8 bases. The CDR3 has 18 amino acids. CDR1 and CDR2 (germline): SGHRS, YFSETQ. The chain's CDR3 is CASSLAGMREALGGELFF. Here the CDR3 DNA reads TGCGCCAGCAGCTTGGCAGGGATGCGGGAGGCCCTCGGAGGGGAGCTGTTTTTT. Complete variable domain (other parts from reference TRBV5-1 and TRBJ2-2): KAGVTQTPRYLIKTRGQQVTLSCSPISGHRSVSWYQQTPGQGLQFLFEYFSETQRNKGNFPGRFSGRQFSNSRSEMNVSTLELGDSALYLCASSLAGMREALGGELFFGEGSRLTVL.

The chain has TRBV7-2 and TRBJ2-7; 9 bases are a match to TRBD1. V dropped 3 bases and J dropped 5; count of bases not matched to a gene: 5. This CDR3 is 14 amino acids long. Germline V lookup: CDR1 SGHTA, CDR2 FQGNSA. CDR3 protein: CASSLGTGSHEQYF. The CDR3 DNA is TGTGCCAGCAGCTTGGGGACAGGGTCCCACGAGCAGTACTTC.

A word on this clone: This sample includes further DNA sequences coding for the same CDR3. The chain recombines TRBV15 with TRBJ2-7; unclear D gene. Germline CDR1 LNHNV, CDR2 YYDKDF (reference sequence). V dropped 0 bases and J dropped 4 bases, with 4 bases sitting between them. This CDR3 region has 12 residues. The DNA for the CDR3 is TGTGCCACCAGCAGAGACGGGTACGAGCAGTACTTC. Translation gives CATSRDGYEQYF.

This clone was counted once. The chain recombines TRBV28 with TRBJ1-2; no definite D call. Trimming removed 4 bases from V and 3 bases from J, with 9 bases in between. Germline assignment: CDR1 MDHEN and CDR2 SYDVKM. The CDR3 has 13 amino acids. CDR3 sequence reads: CASSYGADYGYTF. The DNA of the CDR3 is TGTGCCAGCAGTTACGGAGCGGACTATGGCTACACCTTC.

Comment on this clone: Other nucleotide sequences in the sample specify the same CDR3. The V gene is TRBV2, the J gene TRBJ2-2, with 13 bases aligning to TRBD2. Germline CDR1 reads SNHLY; CDR2 reads FYNNEI. With 6 bases clipped from V and 4 bases from J, the junction kept 2 bases outside the gene matches. The length of the CDR3 is 15 residues. The CDR3 is CASRRLAGGTGELFF. The DNA for the CDR3 is TGTGCCAGCAGGAGACTAGCGGGAGGCACCGGGGAGCTGTTTTTT.

This chain uses TRBV2 with TRBJ1-4; maybe TRBD1 (6 bases). Trimming pared 1 base from V and 8 bases from J, leaving 11 bases between. The CDR3 is made up of 14 amino acids. Germline CDR1 SNHLY, CDR2 FYNNEI. CDR3 amino acids: CASSEGGRREKLFF. DNA for the CDR3: TGTGCCAGCAGTGAAGGGGGGCGCCGGGAAAAACTGTTTTTT.

This clone was picked up one time. The chain employs TRBV11-2 and TRBJ2-3, with D perhaps TRBD2 (5 bases). Germline values: CDR1 SGHAT, CDR2 FQNNGV. Trimming pared 5 bases from V and 3 bases from J, leaving 18 bases between. The CDR3 runs to 16 residues. CDR3 protein: CASSREGGGVTDTQYF. The CDR3 region has the DNA TGTGCCAGCAGCCGAGAGGGCGGCGGCGTTACAGATACGCAGTATTTT.

For this clone: Different DNA sequences within this sample yield the same CDR3. The rearrangement links TRBV11-2 to TRBJ2-1; weak D call: TRBD1 (6 bases). V was trimmed by 0 bases and J by 4 bases, leaving 7 bases between them. The CDR3 has 14 residues. Germline CDR1 reads SGHAT; CDR2 reads FQNNGV. This CDR3 is CASSLDRGYNEQFF. CDR3 sequence (DNA): TGTGCCAGCAGCTTAGACAGGGGATACAATGAGCAGTTCTTC.

The chain has TRBV11-3 and TRBJ2-1, with D tentatively TRBD2 (5 bases). The CDR3 consists of 14 residues. CDR1 is SGHNT, CDR2 YENEEA, per germline. V dropped 5 bases and J dropped 0 bases, with 8 bases sitting between them. Here the CDR3 DNA reads TGTGCCAGCAGCGAGGGTAGCTCCTACAATGAGCAGTTCTTC. The encoded protein is CASSEGSSYNEQFF.

This clone was seen once. The genes are TRBV9 and TRBJ2-1; D gene ambiguous. This CDR3 is built from 13 residues. Trimming took 0 bases from V and 4 from J, leaving 5 bases between them. From germline, CDR1 is SGDLS and CDR2 YYNGEE. The CDR3 sequence: CASSVAWYNEQFF. DNA for the CDR3: TGTGCCAGCAGCGTAGCTTGGTACAATGAGCAGTTCTTC. The full variable domain, its missing parts supplied by reference TRBV9 and TRBJ2-1, is DSGVTQTPKHLITATGQRVTLRCSPRSGDLSVYWYQQSLDQGLQFLIQYYNGEERAKGNILERFSAQQFPDLHSELNLSSLELGDSALYFCASSVAWYNEQFFGPGTRLTVL.